Presented here are 10 T cell receptor beta chains from one specimen sequenced in a study of cytomegalovirus exposure and HLA in healthy donors. The PCR used 60 Vbeta and 13 Jbeta primers. Method: immunoSEQ multiplex PCR; TCRdb's copy keeps in-frame clones and lacks some. The listing contains 100,000 to 150,000 clones. Material for sequencing was PBMCs. The receptors come from a man aged 35-49 years in good health and CMV-seronegative.

The chain couples TRBV9 to TRBJ2-5; 11 bases are shared with TRBD2. The DNA end favors TRBJ2-7, so the J call may be wrong. Looked up from germline, CDR1 is SGDLS and CDR2 is YYNGEE. The CDR3 extends over 15 amino acids. DNA of the CDR3: TGTGCCAGCAGCGTAGAGGCTAGCGGGAGGATCGAGCAGTACTTC. This codes for CASSVEASGRIEQYF.

This sequence joins TRBV9 and TRBJ2-6, with no clear D. The CDR3 runs to 15 residues. V was shortened by 4 bases and J by 0 bases, with 8 bases between the two germline ends. Germline V lookup: CDR1 SGDLS, CDR2 YYNGEE. The CDR3 coding sequence is TGTGCCAGCAGCCCCCAGTACTCTGGGGCCAACGTCCTGACTTTC. This encodes CASSPQYSGANVLTF.

This rearrangement joins TRBV7-8 to TRBJ1-1; no firm D call. The V end lost 1 base, the J end lost 2 bases, and 8 bases lay between the germline ends. This CDR3 has 14 residues. CDR1 and CDR2 from the germline V gene are SGHVS and FQNEAQ. The CDR3 region is CASSLETPNTEAFF. The CDR3 nucleotides are TGTGCCAGCAGCTTAGAGACACCAAACACTGAAGCTTTCTTT.

V and J are TRBV7-6 and TRBJ2-3; D perhaps matches TRBD2 (6 bases). Germline V gene sequence: CDR1 SGHVS, CDR2 FNYEAQ. The CDR3 runs to 15 residues. The V end was cut by 5 bases, the J end by 0 bases, with 12 bases between. The CDR3 DNA sequence: TGTGCCAGCAGCCGGGACTTACGGAGCACAGATACGCAGTATTTT. This translates into CASSRDLRSTDTQYF.

The chain links TRBV5-4 to TRBJ1-6; D perhaps matches TRBD1 (5 bases). V gave up 1 base and J gave up 5 bases, with 7 bases separating them. Germline V lookup: CDR1 SGHNT, CDR2 YYREEE (reference sequence). This CDR3 is 14 amino acids long. The CDR3, as DNA: TGTGCCAGCAGCTTGTTACAGGATAATTCACCCCTCCACTTT. This sequence encodes CASSLLQDNSPLHF. The variable domain in full, with the rest retrieved from reference TRBV5-4 and TRBJ1-6, is ETGVTQSPTHLIKTRGQQVTLRCSSQSGHNTVSWYQQALGQGPQFIFQYYREEENGRGNFPPRFSGLQFPNYSSELNVNALELDDSALYLCASSLLQDNSPLHFGNGTRLTVT.

This chain joins TRBV2 and TRBJ2-2, with a tentative D call TRBD1 (6 bases). Trimming took 5 bases from V and 4 from J, leaving 8 bases between them. Germline V gene lookup returns CDR1 SNHLY and CDR2 FYNNEI. There are 13 residues in the CDR3. DNA of the CDR3: TGTGCCAGCAGTACAGGGTTCACCGGGGAGCTGTTTTTT. Its protein product is CASSTGFTGELFF.

The CDR3 DNA reads TGCAGTTATGAGGGCGCAGGATACGAGCAGTACTTC. Encoded protein: CSYEGAGYEQYF. The V gene is TRBV29-1, the J gene TRBJ2-7; a weak D match, TRBD2 (5 bases). Germline V CDR1 and CDR2: SQVTM, ANQGSEA. This CDR3 spans 12 amino acids.

The chain combines TRBV5-1 with TRBJ2-5; 12 nucleotides align to TRBD2. Trimming at V came to 4 bases and at J to 2 bases, leaving 18 bases not matched to a gene. This CDR3 contains 20 residues. CDR1 and CDR2 (germline): SGHRS, YFSETQ. The CDR3 coding sequence is TGCGCCAGCAGCAAGAGACTAGCGGGAGCCGCGGCTGGATTTCAAGAGACCCAGTACTTC. Translated, it gives CASSKRLAGAAAGFQETQYF. The whole variable domain, remainder taken from reference TRBV5-1 and TRBJ2-5, is KAGVTQTPRYLIKTRGQQVTLSCSPISGHRSVSWYQQTPGQGLQFLFEYFSETQRNKGNFPGRFSGRQFSNSRSEMNVSTLELGDSALYLCASSKRLAGAAAGFQETQYFGPGTRLLVL.

The chain employs TRBV30 and TRBJ2-1, with D possibly being TRBD2 (7 bases). The CDR3 is 13 residues long. Trimming cost V 4 bases and J 8 bases, with 15 bases left between them. Germline CDR1 is GTSNPN and CDR2 is SVGIG (reference sequence). CDR3 nucleotide sequence: TGTGCCTGGATACGGGGGGCGTACTATGAGCAGTTCTTC. It encodes CAWIRGAYYEQFF.

The rearrangement links TRBV5-1 to TRBJ2-3; TRBD1 matches 8 bases. The germline V gene encodes CDR1 SGHRS and CDR2 YFSETQ. The V and J ends lost 1 base and 0 bases, in that order; junction bases with no gene match: 1. The CDR3 spans 15 residues. CDR3 sequence (DNA): TGCGCCAGCAGCTTGCAGGGGGCGAGCACAGATACGCAGTATTTT. It specifies CASSLQGASTDTQYF.